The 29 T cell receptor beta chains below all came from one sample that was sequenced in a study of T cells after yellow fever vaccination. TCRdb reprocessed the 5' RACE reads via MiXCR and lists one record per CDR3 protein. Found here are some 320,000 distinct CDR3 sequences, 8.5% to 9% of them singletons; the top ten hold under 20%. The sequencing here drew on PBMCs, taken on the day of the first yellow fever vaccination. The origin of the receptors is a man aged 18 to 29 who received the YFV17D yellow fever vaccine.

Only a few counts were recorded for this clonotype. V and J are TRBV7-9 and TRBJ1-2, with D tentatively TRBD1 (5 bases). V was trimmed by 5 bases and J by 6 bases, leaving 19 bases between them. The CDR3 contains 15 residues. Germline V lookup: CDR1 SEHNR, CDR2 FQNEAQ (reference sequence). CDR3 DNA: TGTGCCAGCAGCCCCACAGTGGAGGGGCGGGATGGCTACACCTTC. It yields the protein CASSPTVEGRDGYTF. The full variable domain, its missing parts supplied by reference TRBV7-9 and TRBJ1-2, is DTGVSQNPRHKITKRGQNVTFRCDPISEHNRLYWYRQTLGQGPEFLTYFQNEAQLEKSRLLSDRFSAERPKGSFSTLEIQRTEQGDSAMYLCASSPTVEGRDGYTFGSGTRLTVV.

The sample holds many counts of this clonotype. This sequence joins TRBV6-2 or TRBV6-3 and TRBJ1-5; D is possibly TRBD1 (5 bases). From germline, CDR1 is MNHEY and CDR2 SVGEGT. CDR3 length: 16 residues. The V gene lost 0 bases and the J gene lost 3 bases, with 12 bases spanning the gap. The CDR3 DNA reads TGTGCCAGCAGTTACTCTTGGGACGTCCCCAATCAGCCCCAGCATTTT. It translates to CASSYSWDVPNQPQHF.

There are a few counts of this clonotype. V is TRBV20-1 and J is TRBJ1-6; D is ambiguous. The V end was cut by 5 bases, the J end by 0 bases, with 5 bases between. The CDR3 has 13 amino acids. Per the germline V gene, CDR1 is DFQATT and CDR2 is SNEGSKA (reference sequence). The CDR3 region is CSAQSSYNSPLHF. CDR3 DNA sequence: TGCAGTGCTCAGAGCTCCTATAATTCACCCCTCCACTTT.

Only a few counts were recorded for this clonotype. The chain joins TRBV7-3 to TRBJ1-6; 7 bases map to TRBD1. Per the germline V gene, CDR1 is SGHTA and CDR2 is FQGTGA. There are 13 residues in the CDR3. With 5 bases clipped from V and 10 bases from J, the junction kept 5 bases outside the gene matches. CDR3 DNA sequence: TGTGCCAGCAGCCTCCAGGGGGAGTCACCCCTCCACTTT. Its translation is CASSLQGESPLHF.

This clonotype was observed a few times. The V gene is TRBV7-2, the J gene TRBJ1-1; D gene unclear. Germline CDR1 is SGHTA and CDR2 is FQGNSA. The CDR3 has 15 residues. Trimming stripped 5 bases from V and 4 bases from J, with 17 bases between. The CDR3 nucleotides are TGTGCCAGCAGCCCCCCCGGTCCGATGGGCACTGAAGCTTTCTTT. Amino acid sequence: CASSPPGPMGTEAFF.

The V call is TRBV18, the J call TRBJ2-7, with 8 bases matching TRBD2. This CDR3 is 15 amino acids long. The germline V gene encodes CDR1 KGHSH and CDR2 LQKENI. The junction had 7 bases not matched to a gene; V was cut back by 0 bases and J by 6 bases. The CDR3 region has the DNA TGTGCCAGCTCACCACCGGGACTAGTTACGCTCGAGCAGTACTTC. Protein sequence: CASSPPGLVTLEQYF.

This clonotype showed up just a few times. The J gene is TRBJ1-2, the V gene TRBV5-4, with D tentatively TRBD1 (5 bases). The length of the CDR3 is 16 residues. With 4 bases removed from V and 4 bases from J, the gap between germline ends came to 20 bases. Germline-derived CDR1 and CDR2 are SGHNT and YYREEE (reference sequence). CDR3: CASSPGFRGSVYGYTF. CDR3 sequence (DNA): TGTGCCAGCAGCCCAGGTTTCCGGGGCTCGGTCTATGGCTACACCTTC.

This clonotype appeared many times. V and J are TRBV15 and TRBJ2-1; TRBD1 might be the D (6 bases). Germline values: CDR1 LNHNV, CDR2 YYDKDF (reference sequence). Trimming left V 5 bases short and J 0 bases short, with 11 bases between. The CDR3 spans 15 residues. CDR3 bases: TGTGCCACCAGCCCAGGGGCTAGCTCCTACAATGAGCAGTTCTTC. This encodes CATSPGASSYNEQFF.

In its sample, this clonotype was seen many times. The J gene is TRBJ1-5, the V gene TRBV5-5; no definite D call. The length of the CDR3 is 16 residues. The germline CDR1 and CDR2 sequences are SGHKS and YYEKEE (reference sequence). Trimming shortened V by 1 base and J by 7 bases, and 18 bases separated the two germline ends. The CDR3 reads CASSLIVAARGQPQHF. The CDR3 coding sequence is TGTGCCAGCAGCTTGATTGTGGCAGCTCGAGGGCAGCCCCAGCATTTT.

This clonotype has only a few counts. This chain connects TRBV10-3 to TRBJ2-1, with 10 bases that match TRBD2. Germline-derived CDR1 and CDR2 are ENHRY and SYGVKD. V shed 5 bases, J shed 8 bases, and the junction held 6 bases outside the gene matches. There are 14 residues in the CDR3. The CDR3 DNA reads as TGTGCCATCAGTCCCCTAGCGGGGGCACATGAGCAGTTCTTC. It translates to CAISPLAGAHEQFF.

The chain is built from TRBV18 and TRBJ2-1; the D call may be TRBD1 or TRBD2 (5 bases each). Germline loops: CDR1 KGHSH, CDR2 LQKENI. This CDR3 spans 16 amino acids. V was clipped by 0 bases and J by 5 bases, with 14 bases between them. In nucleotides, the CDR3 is TGTGCCAGCTCACCACCGGGGACCAGAGGGCACAATGAGCAGTTCTTC. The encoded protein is CASSPPGTRGHNEQFF. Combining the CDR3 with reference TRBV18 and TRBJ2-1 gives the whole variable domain NAGVMQNPRHLVRRRGQEARLRCSPMKGHSHVYWYRQLPEEGLKFMVYLQKENIIDESGMPKERFSAEFPKEGPSILRIQQVVRGDSAAYFCASSPPGTRGHNEQFFGPGTRLTVL.

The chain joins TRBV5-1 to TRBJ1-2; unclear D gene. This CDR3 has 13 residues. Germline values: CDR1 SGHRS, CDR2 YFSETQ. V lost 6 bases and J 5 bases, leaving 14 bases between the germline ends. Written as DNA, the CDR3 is TGCGCCAGCAACTTTTCCGGACCTTATGGCTACACCTTC. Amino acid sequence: CASNFSGPYGYTF.

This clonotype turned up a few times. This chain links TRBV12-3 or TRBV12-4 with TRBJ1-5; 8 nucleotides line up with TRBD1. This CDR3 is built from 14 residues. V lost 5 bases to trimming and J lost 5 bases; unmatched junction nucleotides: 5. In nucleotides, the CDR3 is TGTGCCAGCAGTAACACAGGGGGGCATCAGCCCCAGCATTTT. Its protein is CASSNTGGHQPQHF.

The CDR3 is CASTYYRAAGELFF. CDR3 coding DNA: TGTGCCAGCACTTATTACAGGGCCGCCGGGGAGCTGTTTTTT. The chain combines TRBV7-2 with TRBJ2-2, with D possibly matching TRBD1 (6 bases). The CDR3 has 14 residues. Looked up from germline, CDR1 is SGHTA and CDR2 is FQGNSA. V gave up 7 bases and J gave up 6 bases, with 15 bases separating them.

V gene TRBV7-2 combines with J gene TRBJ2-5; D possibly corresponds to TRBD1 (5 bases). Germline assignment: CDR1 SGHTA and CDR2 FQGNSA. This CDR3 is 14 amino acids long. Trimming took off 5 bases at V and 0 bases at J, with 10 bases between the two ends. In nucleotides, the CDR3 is TGTGCCAGCAGCCCGAAGACAGACCAAGAGACCCAGTACTTC. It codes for CASSPKTDQETQYF.

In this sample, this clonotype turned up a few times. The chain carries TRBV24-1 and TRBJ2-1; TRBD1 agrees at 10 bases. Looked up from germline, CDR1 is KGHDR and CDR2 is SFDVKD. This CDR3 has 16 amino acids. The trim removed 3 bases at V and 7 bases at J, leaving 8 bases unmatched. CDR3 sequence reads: CATSDRPGQGKNEQFF. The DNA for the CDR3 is TGTGCCACCAGTGATCGTCCGGGACAGGGGAAGAATGAGCAGTTCTTC.

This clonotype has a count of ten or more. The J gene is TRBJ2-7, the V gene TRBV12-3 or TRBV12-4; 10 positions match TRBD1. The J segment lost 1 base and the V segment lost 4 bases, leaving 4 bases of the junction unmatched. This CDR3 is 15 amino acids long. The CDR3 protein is CASSWGQGRSYEQYF. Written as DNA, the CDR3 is TGTGCCAGCAGTTGGGGACAGGGGAGATCCTACGAGCAGTACTTC.

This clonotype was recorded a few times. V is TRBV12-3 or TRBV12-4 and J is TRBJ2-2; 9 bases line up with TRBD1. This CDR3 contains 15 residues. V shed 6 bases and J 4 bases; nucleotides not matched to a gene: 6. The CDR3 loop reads CASSRTGVGTGELFF. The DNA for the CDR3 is TGTGCCAGCAGCAGGACAGGGGTCGGCACCGGGGAGCTGTTTTTT.

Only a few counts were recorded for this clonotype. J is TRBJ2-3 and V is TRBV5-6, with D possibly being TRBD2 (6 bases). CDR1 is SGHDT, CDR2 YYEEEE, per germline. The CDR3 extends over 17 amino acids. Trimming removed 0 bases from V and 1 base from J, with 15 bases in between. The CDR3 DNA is TGTGCCAGCAGCTTGGAGCGACGGCGGGGAGGCACAGATACGCAGTATTTT. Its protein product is CASSLERRRGGTDTQYF.

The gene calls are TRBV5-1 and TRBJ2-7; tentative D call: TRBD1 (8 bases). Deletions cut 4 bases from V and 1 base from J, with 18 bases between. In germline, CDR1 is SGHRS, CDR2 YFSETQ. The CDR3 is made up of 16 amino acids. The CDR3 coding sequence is TGCGCCAGCAGCGGGGGGGACAGGACCTTGTCCTACGAGCAGTACTTC. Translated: CASSGGDRTLSYEQYF.

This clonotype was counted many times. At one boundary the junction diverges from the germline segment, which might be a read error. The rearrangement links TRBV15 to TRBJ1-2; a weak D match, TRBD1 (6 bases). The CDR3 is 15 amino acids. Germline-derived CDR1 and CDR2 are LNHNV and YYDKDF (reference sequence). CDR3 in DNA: TGTGCCACCAGCAGAGATCGGGGGAGGGGGGCCAAGTCATCCTTC. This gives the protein CATSRDRGRGAKSSF.

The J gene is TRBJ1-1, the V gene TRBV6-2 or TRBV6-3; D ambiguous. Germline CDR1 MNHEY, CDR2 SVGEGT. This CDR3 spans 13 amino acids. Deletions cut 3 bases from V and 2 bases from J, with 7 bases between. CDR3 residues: CASSYLFNTEAFF. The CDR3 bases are TGTGCCAGCAGTTATCTTTTCAACACTGAAGCTTTCTTT.

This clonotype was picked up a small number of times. CDR3 coding DNA: TGTGCCAGCAGAGGGACAGGGATGGGCTTGTTTGCGGGAAACATTCAGTACTTC. Its protein product is CASRGTGMGLFAGNIQYF. The chain recombines TRBV2 with TRBJ2-4, with 9 bases identical to TRBD1. The length of the CDR3 is 18 residues. Losses at the gene ends were 6 bases for V and 6 bases for J; bases not matched to a gene: 18. The V gene's germline CDR1 is SNHLY and CDR2 FYNNEI.

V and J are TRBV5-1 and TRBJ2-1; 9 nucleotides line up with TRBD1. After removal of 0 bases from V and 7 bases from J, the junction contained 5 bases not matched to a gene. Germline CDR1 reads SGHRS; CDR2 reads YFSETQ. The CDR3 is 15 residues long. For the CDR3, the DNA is TGCGCCAGCAGCTTGGGCGGGACAGGGTCGAATGAGCAGTTCTTC. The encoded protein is CASSLGGTGSNEQFF.

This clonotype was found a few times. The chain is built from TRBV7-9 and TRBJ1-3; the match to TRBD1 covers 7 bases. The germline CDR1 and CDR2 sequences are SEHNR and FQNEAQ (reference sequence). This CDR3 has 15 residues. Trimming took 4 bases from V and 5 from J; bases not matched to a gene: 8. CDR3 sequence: CASSSTGVYRNTIYF. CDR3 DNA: TGTGCCAGCAGCTCTACAGGGGTTTATAGAAACACCATATATTTT.

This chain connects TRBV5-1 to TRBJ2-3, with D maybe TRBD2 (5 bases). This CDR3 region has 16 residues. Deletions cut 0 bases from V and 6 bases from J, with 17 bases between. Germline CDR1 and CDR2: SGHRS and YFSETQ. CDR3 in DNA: TGCGCCAGCAGCTTGGCCGACCCAGCGAGGGCGGATACGCAGTATTTT. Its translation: CASSLADPARADTQYF.

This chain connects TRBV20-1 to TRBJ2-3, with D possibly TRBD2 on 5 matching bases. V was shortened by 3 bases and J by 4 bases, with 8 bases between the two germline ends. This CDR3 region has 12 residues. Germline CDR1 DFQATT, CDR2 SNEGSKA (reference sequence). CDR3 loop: CSARAGADTQYF. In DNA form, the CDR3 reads TGCAGTGCTAGGGCCGGGGCAGATACGCAGTATTTT.

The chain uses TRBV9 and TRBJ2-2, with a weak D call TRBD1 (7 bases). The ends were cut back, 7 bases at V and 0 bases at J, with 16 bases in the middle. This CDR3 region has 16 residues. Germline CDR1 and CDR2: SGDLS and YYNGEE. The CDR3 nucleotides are TGTGCCAGCGGGGAGGACAGGAACGCGAACACCGGGGAGCTGTTTTTT. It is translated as CASGEDRNANTGELFF. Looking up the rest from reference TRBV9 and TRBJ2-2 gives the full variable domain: DSGVTQTPKHLITATGQRVTLRCSPRSGDLSVYWYQQSLDQGLQFLIQYYNGEERAKGNILERFSAQQFPDLHSELNLSSLELGDSALYFCASGEDRNANTGELFFGEGSRLTVL.

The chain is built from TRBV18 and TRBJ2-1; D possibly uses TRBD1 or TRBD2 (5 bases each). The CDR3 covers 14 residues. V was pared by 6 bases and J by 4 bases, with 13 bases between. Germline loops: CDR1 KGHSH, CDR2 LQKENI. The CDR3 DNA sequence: TGTGCCAGCTCGACCCGGGACGGGTACAATGAGCAGTTCTTC. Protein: CASSTRDGYNEQFF.